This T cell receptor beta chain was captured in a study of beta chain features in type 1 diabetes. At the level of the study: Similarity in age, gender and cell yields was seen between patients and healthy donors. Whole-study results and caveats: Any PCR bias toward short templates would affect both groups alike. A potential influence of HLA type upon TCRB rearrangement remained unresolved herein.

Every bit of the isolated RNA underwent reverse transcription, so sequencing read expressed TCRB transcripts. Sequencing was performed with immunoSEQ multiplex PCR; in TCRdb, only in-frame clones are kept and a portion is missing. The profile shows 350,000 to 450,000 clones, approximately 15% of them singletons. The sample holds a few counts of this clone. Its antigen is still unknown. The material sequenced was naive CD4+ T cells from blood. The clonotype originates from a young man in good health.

CDR3 in amino acids: CASGSLWRGETQYF. CDR3 DNA sequence: TGTGCCAGCGGATCTCTGTGGCGAGGAGAGACCCAGTACTTC. This chain links TRBV7-2 with TRBJ2-5, with D unclear. This CDR3 is built from 14 residues. Between the trimmed V and J ends, which lost 8 bases and 4 bases, there was a span of 17 bases. The germline CDR1 and CDR2 sequences are SGHTA and FQGNSA.